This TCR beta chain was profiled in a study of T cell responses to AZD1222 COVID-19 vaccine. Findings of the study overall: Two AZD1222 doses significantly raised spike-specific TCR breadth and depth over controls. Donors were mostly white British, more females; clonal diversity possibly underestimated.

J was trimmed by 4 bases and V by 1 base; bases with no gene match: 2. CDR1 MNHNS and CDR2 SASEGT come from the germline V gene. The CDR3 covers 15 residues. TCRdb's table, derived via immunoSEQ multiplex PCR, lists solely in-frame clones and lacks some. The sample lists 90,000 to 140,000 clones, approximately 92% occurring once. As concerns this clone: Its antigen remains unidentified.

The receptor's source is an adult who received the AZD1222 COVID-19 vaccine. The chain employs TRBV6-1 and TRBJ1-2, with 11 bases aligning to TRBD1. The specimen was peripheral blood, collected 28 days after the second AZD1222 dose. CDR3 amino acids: CASSEGTGGSYGYTF. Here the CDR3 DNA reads TGTGCCAGCAGTGAAGGGACAGGGGGCAGCTATGGCTACACCTTC.